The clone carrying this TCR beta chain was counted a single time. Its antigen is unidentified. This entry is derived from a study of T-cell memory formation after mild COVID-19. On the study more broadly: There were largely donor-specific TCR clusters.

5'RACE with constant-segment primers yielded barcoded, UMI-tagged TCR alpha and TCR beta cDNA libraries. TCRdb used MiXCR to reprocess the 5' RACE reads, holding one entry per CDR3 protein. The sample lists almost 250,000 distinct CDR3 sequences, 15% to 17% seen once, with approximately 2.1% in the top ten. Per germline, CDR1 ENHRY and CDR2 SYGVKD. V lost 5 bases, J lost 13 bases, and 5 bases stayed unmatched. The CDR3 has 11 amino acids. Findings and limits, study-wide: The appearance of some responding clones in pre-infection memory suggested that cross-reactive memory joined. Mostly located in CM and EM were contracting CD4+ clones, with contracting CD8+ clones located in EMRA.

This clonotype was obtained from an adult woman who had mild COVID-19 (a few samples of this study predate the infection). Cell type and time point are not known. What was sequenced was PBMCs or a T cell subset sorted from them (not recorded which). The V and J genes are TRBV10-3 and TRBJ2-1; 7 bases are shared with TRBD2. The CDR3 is CAISTSANQFF. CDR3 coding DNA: TGTGCCATCAGTACTAGCGCCAATCAGTTCTTC.